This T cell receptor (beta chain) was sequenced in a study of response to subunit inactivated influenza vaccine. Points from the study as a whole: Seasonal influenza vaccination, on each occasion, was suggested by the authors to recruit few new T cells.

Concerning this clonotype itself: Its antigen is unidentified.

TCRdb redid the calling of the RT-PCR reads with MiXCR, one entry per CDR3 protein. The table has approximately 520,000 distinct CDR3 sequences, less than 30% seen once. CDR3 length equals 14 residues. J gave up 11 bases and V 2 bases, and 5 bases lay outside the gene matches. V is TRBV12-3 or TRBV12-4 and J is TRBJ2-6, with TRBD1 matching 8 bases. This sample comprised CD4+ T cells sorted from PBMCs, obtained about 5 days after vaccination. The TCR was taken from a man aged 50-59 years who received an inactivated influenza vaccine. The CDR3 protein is CASSLRPQGDVLTF. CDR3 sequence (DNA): TGTGCCAGCAGTTTAAGGCCACAGGGGGACGTCCTGACTTTC.